This TCR beta chain originates from a study of blood T cell repertoires in COVID-19. Study overall: Spain, Italy and the United States supplied samples that represented acute and convalescent COVID-19.

CDR1 is SQVTM, CDR2 ANQGSEA, per germline. V gave up 6 bases and J gave up 2 bases; unmatched junction bases: 5. This CDR3 is 14 amino acids long. The table lists this clone with a few counts. The authors' processing: Amplification of reference gene primers was used by the study to estimate nucleated cell counts. Generated by immunoSEQ multiplex PCR, the TCRdb table keeps only in-frame clones and is missing some. Clone size and V and J calls were adopted from that table, with D and trimming inferred from the DNA. Among over 30,000 clones listed, 75% were seen once. This sequence joins TRBV29-1 and TRBJ1-3; 9 bases are a match to TRBD1. This clonotype was obtained from a man older than 75 with active or convalescent COVID-19. Sequences were obtained from peripheral blood. Here the CDR3 reads CSVQQGATGNTIYF. CDR3 coding DNA: TGCAGCGTGCAACAGGGGGCGACTGGAAACACCATATATTTT. Variable domain in full (rest from reference TRBV29-1 and TRBJ1-3): SAVISQKPSRDICQRGTSLTIQCQVDSQVTMMFWYRQQPGQSLTLIATANQGSEATYESGFVIDKFPISRPNLTFSTLTVSNMSPEDSSIYLCSVQQGATGNTIYFGEGSWLTVV.